Detailed here is one TCR beta chain. Its antigen is currently unknown. Genomic DNA belonging to each subset was distributed in equal measure over several immunoSEQ plates. Libraries were prepared by immunoSEQ multiplex PCR; TCRdb keeps only in-frame clonotypes and omits some of them. The repertoire consists of some 900,000 clones, with approximately 80% occurring once and the leading ten covering 1.5%. V dropped 2 bases and J dropped 6 bases, with 13 bases sitting between them. The CDR3 is made up of 14 amino acids. Germline V gene lookup returns CDR1 MDHEN and CDR2 SYDVKM. A split of CD4+ cells into CD45RA+ naive and CD45RA-negative memory subsets was performed. The record originates from a study of shared clonotypes between healthy human individuals. Study information: Donors had three CD4 naive, three CD4 memory, two CD8 naive and one CD8 memory plate apiece. Study conclusions and caveats: Compared with clonotypes that all four donors shared, non-shared clonotypes had lower generation probabilities.

The source material was memory CD4+ T cells sorted from blood. Subset meaning: CD45RA-negative fraction. This chain uses TRBV28 with TRBJ2-5; tentatively, D is TRBD2 (5 bases). This sequence originates from a man aged 18 to 29 in good health. CDR3 sequence: CASSLTSSRKTQYF. The CDR3 DNA follows: TGTGCCAGCAGTTTAACATCTAGCCGAAAGACCCAGTACTTC.